The 21 T cell receptor beta chains reported below all come from one sample, sequenced in a study of T-cell reconstitution after alpha-beta-depleted transplantation in children (dated by TCRdb to about 2016). The library was obtained by PCR. Instrument on record: Illumina HiSeq 2500. To normalize quantification of the TCRbeta repertoire, the TCR libraries were built with molecular barcoding that relied on unique molecular identifiers. The public reads were quality trimmed at Q25 with fastp and then assembled into clones with MiXCR by TCRdb, keeping productive beta chains. Every CDR3 protein is listed once, alongside the most common genes and DNA of its rows. In this sample the table shows 330,000 or so distinct CDR3 sequences, over 9% of which occur a single time. 2% to 3% of the sample goes to the ten largest clones. The sample consisted of PBMCs from the stem cell graft donor, taken from the stem cell graft. These receptors all stem from a human donor who donated a stem cell graft to a child with acute lymphoblastic leukemia.

There are many counts of this clonotype. V is TRBV27 and J is TRBJ2-1; 7 nucleotides align to TRBD2. CDR1 MNHEY and CDR2 SMNVEV come from the germline V gene (reference sequence). The J segment lost 4 bases and the V segment lost 6 bases, leaving 9 bases of the junction unmatched. The CDR3 covers 15 residues. CDR3 DNA: TGTGCCAGCAGCACCGGGACTACCGGTTACAATGAGCAGTTCTTC. This encodes CASSTGTTGYNEQFF.

The J gene is TRBJ2-1, the V gene TRBV5-5; D gene uncertain. Germline V gene lookup returns CDR1 SGHKS and CDR2 YYEKEE (reference sequence). V was shortened by 4 bases and J by 6 bases, with 14 bases between the two germline ends. This CDR3 is built from 14 residues. Here the CDR3 reads CASSAATRPNEQFF. In DNA form, the CDR3 reads TGTGCCAGCAGCGCCGCTACACGGCCCAATGAGCAGTTCTTC.

This clonotype has only a few counts. This sequence joins TRBV7-3 and TRBJ2-3; D remains ambiguous. V shed 5 bases and J shed 0 bases, with 6 bases lying between them. CDR3 size: 13 residues. In germline, CDR1 is SGHTA, CDR2 FQGTGA. The CDR3 loop reads CASSTPSTDTQYF. The CDR3 DNA sequence: TGTGCCAGCAGCACACCGAGCACAGATACGCAGTATTTT. The full variable domain, rest sourced from reference TRBV7-3 and TRBJ2-3, is GAGVSQTPSNKVTEKGKYVELRCDPISGHTALYWYRQSLGQGPEFLIYFQGTGAADDSGLPNDRFFAVRPEGSVSTLKIQRTERGDSAVYLCASSTPSTDTQYFGPGTRLTVL.

This clonotype was detected many times. The V and J genes are TRBV14 and TRBJ1-1; no definite D call. The V gene lost 0 bases and the J gene lost 0 bases, with 11 bases spanning the gap. Germline lookup yields CDR1 SGHDN and CDR2 FVKESK. CDR3 length: 16 residues. The CDR3 sequence is CASSQDFSGVNTEAFF. Written as DNA, the CDR3 is TGTGCCAGCAGCCAAGATTTTTCGGGAGTGAACACTGAAGCTTTCTTT.

In this sample, this clonotype turned up a few times. This chain connects TRBV13 to TRBJ2-3; no definite D call. CDR3 length equals 13 residues. CDR1 PRHDT and CDR2 FYEKMQ come from the germline V gene (reference sequence). Trimming stripped 4 bases from V and 3 bases from J, with 8 bases between. DNA for the CDR3: TGTGCCAGCAGCTCCACACCAACAGATACGCAGTATTTT. It is translated as CASSSTPTDTQYF.

This clonotype was seen a handful of times. The chain links TRBV12-3 or TRBV12-4 to TRBJ1-1; D not certain. The CDR3 has 14 amino acids. V lost 3 bases and J 1 base, leaving 9 bases between the germline ends. The CDR3 DNA reads as TGTGCCAGCAGTTTTGAGACACCGAACACTGAAGCTTTCTTT. This encodes CASSFETPNTEAFF.

This clonotype was detected ten times or more. DNA for the CDR3: TGCAGCGTTAAGGTCAGGGGGCGGGGCAATGAGCAGTTCTTC. Translated: CSVKVRGRGNEQFF. This rearrangement joins TRBV29-1 to TRBJ2-1; 8 nucleotides line up with TRBD1. Looked up from germline, CDR1 is SQVTM and CDR2 is ANQGSEA. This CDR3 is built from 14 residues. V gave up 5 bases and J gave up 6 bases; unmatched junction bases: 9.

The chain combines TRBV5-6 with TRBJ2-1, with D tentatively TRBD1 or TRBD2 (5 bases each). Trimming removed 0 bases from V and 0 bases from J, with 13 bases in between. CDR1 SGHDT and CDR2 YYEEEE come from the germline V gene. The CDR3 sequence is 17 residues long. The CDR3 is CASSLARDRSSYNEQFF. The DNA of the CDR3 is TGTGCCAGCAGCTTGGCTAGGGACCGTAGCTCCTACAATGAGCAGTTCTTC.

This clonotype was found a few times. The J gene is TRBJ2-5, the V gene TRBV6-5; 9 bases line up with TRBD1. Per germline, CDR1 MNHEY and CDR2 SVGAGI. The CDR3 spans 16 residues. The V and J ends lost 5 bases and 2 bases, in that order; junction bases with no gene match: 9. CDR3 nucleotide sequence: TGTGCCAGCAGTCACAGGGACAGGGAGAGACAAGAGACCCAGTACTTC. This sequence encodes CASSHRDRERQETQYF.

This clonotype was observed a few times. Mismatch with germline at one junction end may stem from a read error. The rearrangement joins TRBV7-7 to TRBJ2-7; 8 bases are shared with TRBD1. Germline-derived CDR1 and CDR2 are SSHAT and FNYEAQ (reference sequence). This CDR3 region has 14 residues. The DNA for the CDR3 is TGTGCTAGCAGCTTAGGACAGGGAATCGGCGAGCAGTACTTC. The encoded protein is CASSLGQGIGEQYF.

As concerns this clonotype: The junction does not match germline at one end; this may be a read error. The V call is TRBV6-1, the J call TRBJ2-1; 9 nucleotides match TRBD2. Germline V gene lookup returns CDR1 MNHNS and CDR2 SASEGT. This CDR3 is 17 amino acids long. CDR3 residues: CASSVRTGTSRYNDQFF. In DNA, the CDR3 is TGTGCCAGCAGTGTGCGTACCGGGACTAGCAGATACAATGACCAGTTCTTC.

This clonotype appeared a few times. The chain employs TRBV12-3 or TRBV12-4 and TRBJ1-2, with 8 bases that match TRBD1. The trim removed 5 bases at V and 4 bases at J, leaving 6 bases unmatched. This CDR3 comprises 14 residues. The CDR3 sequence: CASSPGQGIYGYTF. Here the CDR3 DNA reads TGTGCCAGCAGTCCCGGACAGGGAATCTATGGCTACACCTTC.

This clonotype has a count of ten or more. The chain links TRBV3-1 to TRBJ2-3; D is uncertain. Trimming took off 2 bases at V and 2 bases at J, with 2 bases between the two ends. CDR3 length: 12 amino acids. From germline, CDR1 is LGHDT and CDR2 YNNKEL (reference sequence). This CDR3 is CASSQITDTQYF. CDR3 sequence (DNA): TGTGCCAGCAGCCAAATCACAGATACGCAGTATTTT.

The gene calls are TRBV12-3 or TRBV12-4 and TRBJ2-1; D tentatively fits TRBD1 or TRBD2 (5 bases each). The CDR3 spans 13 residues. Trimming removed 8 bases at V and 7 bases at J, with 15 bases between. CDR3 amino acids: CASLGTRGNEQFF. As DNA, the CDR3 is TGTGCCAGCCTGGGGACCCGAGGGAATGAGCAGTTCTTC.

There are a few counts of this clonotype. This may come from a read error, since a much larger clone is one base off. The J gene is TRBJ2-5, the V gene TRBV12-3 or TRBV12-4; the match to TRBD1 covers 11 bases. This CDR3 has 19 amino acids. The CDR3 DNA reads TGTACCAGCAGTTTTATCCTCACTGCCGGACAGGGGGCTATTGAGACCCAGTACTTC. The encoded protein is CTSSFILTAGQGAIETQYF.

There are a few counts of this clonotype. The V and J genes are TRBV29-1 and TRBJ2-6, with D possibly TRBD1 on 6 matching bases. This CDR3 has 16 amino acids. Between the trimmed V and J ends, which lost 1 base and 3 bases, there was a span of 13 bases. Germline-derived CDR1 and CDR2 are SQVTM and ANQGSEA. CDR3 nucleotide sequence: TGCAGCGTTGAAGGAATTGGGACAAGTGGGGCCAACGTCCTGACTTTC. This translates into CSVEGIGTSGANVLTF.

V is TRBV14 and J is TRBJ1-2, with 7 bases identical to TRBD1. V dropped 4 bases and J dropped 0; count of bases not matched to a gene: 5. Germline V gene sequence: CDR1 SGHDN, CDR2 FVKESK. This CDR3 spans 15 amino acids. DNA of the CDR3: TGTGCCAGCAGCCTGGGGACAGCGCCTAACTATGGCTACACCTTC. Translated, it gives CASSLGTAPNYGYTF.

This clonotype has just a few counts. The rearrangement links TRBV28 to TRBJ2-1; 7 nucleotides align to TRBD1. The CDR3 covers 15 residues. V was clipped by 9 bases and J by 2 bases; unmatched bases: 10. CDR1 and CDR2 (germline): MDHEN, SYDVKM. CDR3 sequence reads: CASGRGTVAYNEQFF. The DNA for the CDR3 is TGTGCCAGTGGTAGGGGGACAGTTGCCTACAATGAGCAGTTCTTC.

The chain is built from TRBV12-3 or TRBV12-4 and TRBJ2-3; D unclear. V was clipped by 5 bases and J by 2 bases, with 14 bases between them. The CDR3 is made up of 15 amino acids. The CDR3 nucleotides are TGTGCCAGCAGTCCCACAGTGGGAACCACAGATACGCAGTATTTT. Translated, it gives CASSPTVGTTDTQYF.

The genes are TRBV12-3 or TRBV12-4 and TRBJ2-1; 11 bases agree with TRBD2. V trimming: 4 bases; J trimming: 2 bases; junction bases outside the gene matches: 7. The CDR3 is 17 residues long. The CDR3 is CASSSPTSGKAYNEQFF. The CDR3 DNA reads as TGTGCCAGCAGTTCTCCGACTAGCGGGAAGGCCTACAATGAGCAGTTCTTC.

V and J are TRBV5-5 and TRBJ2-2; 9 nucleotides agree with TRBD1. V shed 3 bases, J shed 2 bases, and the junction held 8 bases outside the gene matches. Germline V gene lookup returns CDR1 SGHKS and CDR2 YYEKEE (reference sequence). This CDR3 is built from 17 residues. The CDR3 nucleotides are TGTGCCAGCAGCTGGACAGGGGTCCCCAAAAACACCGGGGAGCTGTTTTTT. Encoded protein: CASSWTGVPKNTGELFF.